What follows describes a single T cell receptor beta chain. The antigen is not known. The data stem from a study of PD-1 blockade in classical Hodgkin lymphoma. Whole-study results and caveats: What drove the repertoire differences, possibly disease activity or prior therapy, has not been defined.

Stated time point: newly diagnosed, previously untreated cHL patient sample. This CDR3 has 16 residues. Germline-derived CDR1 and CDR2 are MGHRA and YSYEKL. The V gene lost 5 bases and the J gene lost 0 bases, with 14 bases spanning the gap. The repertoire was sequenced with immunoSEQ multiplex PCR; TCRdb's copy has only in-frame clones and lacks some. The sample shows about 30,000 clones, roughly 94% of them seen only once. The rearrangement uses TRBV4-1 and TRBJ1-3; D is possibly TRBD1 (6 bases). This receptor was identified in a human donor with classical Hodgkin lymphoma. The sample was peripheral blood mononuclear cells (PBMCs). The CDR3 DNA reads TGCGCCAGCAGCAAGCCGTTACAGGGCTCTGGAAACACCATATATTTT. This codes for CASSKPLQGSGNTIYF.